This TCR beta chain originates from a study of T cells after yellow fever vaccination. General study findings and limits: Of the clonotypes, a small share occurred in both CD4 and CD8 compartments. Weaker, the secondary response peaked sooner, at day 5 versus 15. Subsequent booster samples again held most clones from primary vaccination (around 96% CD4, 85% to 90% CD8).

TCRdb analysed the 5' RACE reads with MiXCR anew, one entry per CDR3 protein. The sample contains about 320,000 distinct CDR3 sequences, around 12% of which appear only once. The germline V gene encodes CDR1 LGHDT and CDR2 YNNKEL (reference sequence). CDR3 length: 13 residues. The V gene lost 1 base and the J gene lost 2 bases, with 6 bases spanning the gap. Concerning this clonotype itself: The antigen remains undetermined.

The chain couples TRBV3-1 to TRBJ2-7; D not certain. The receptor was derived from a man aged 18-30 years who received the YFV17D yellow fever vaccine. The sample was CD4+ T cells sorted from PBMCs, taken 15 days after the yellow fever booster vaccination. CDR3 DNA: TGTGCCAGCAGCCAAGGAGTCACCTACGAGCAGTACGTC. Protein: CASSQGVTYEQYV.